This is a list of T cell receptor beta chains from one sample in a study of radiotherapy plus CTLA-4 blockade in lung cancer. The assay was immunoSEQ multiplex PCR, and TCRdb's table has in-frame clones only and misses some. The sample holds around 95,000 clones, roughly 80% seen once. The material was peripheral blood, obtained from a patient treated with radiotherapy plus ipilimumab. The receptors come from a human donor with non-small cell lung cancer who had stable disease on radiotherapy plus ipilimumab. Both conserved end residues are part of each CDR3. D genes are given only for firm matches. Some rows mark clone size as missing; the rest say once, few, many or name a class of expanded clone.

TRBD1	TRBJ1-5	TRBV7-2	-	CASSFGTGGYQPQHF	TGTGCCAGCAGCTTCGGGACAGGGGGTTACCAGCCCCAGCATTTT
TRBD1	TRBJ2-2	TRBV7-2	-	CASSLNRGRVRNTGELFF	TGTGCCAGCAGCTTGAACAGGGGGCGAGTTCGTAACACCGGGGAGCTGTTTTTT
TRBD1	TRBJ1-6	TRBV5-1	-	CASRPGTANSPLHF	TGCGCCAGCCGTCCCGGGACAGCTAATTCACCCCTCCACTTT
-	TRBJ2-7	TRBV9	-	CASSVEVRDEQYF	TGTGCCAGCAGCGTAGAGGTCAGGGACGAGCAGTACTTC
TRBD1	TRBJ1-4	TRBV28	-	CASTPNWGQGNEKLFF	TGTGCCAGCACCCCCAACTGGGGACAGGGTAATGAAAAACTGTTTTTT
TRBD1	TRBJ2-3	TRBV11-2	once	CASSPGQGATDTQYF	TGTGCCAGCAGCCCAGGACAGGGGGCTACAGATACGCAGTATTTT
TRBD1	TRBJ2-7	TRBV7-6	-	CASSSGTDGQYAYEQYF	TGTGCCAGCAGCTCCGGGACAGACGGACAATATGCCTACGAGCAGTACTTC
TRBD1	TRBJ1-2	TRBV2	-	CASSSARGSYTF	TGTGCCAGCAGTTCAGCCAGGGGGAGCTACACCTTC
-	TRBJ1-2	TRBV28	-	CASRRGQNYGYTF	TGTGCCAGCAGGCGAGGGCAGAACTATGGCTACACCTTC
-	TRBJ1-5	TRBV27	few	CASSSWGSNQPQHF	TGTGCCAGCAGTTCATGGGGCAGCAATCAGCCCCAGCATTTT
-	TRBJ1-2	TRBV6-1	-	CASLLSTWNYGYTF	TGTGCCAGCCTACTATCGACATGGAACTATGGCTACACCTTC
TRBD1	TRBJ2-5	TRBV7-9	-	CASSSDRAVEETQYF	TGTGCCAGCAGCTCGGACAGGGCGGTGGAAGAGACCCAGTACTTC
-	TRBJ1-6	TRBV28	once	CASRGRGKDNSPLHF	TGTGCCAGCAGGGGACGGGGTAAGGATAATTCACCCCTCCACTTT
-	TRBJ1-2	TRBV2	-	CASSGTTQEYGYTF	TGTGCCAGCAGTGGCACCACTCAAGAATATGGCTACACCTTC
TRBD1	TRBJ2-2	TRBV7-9	-	CASSRDSRAGELFF	TGTGCCAGCAGCCGGGACAGTCGGGCCGGGGAGCTGTTTTTT
-	TRBJ2-1	TRBV9	-	CASSVGQPTNNEQFF	TGTGCCAGCAGCGTAGGACAGCCCACTAACAATGAGCAGTTCTTC
TRBD2	TRBJ2-1	TRBV11-2	-	CASRAGGRNEQFF	TGTGCCAGCAGGGCGGGGGGGCGGAATGAGCAGTTCTTC
TRBD2	TRBJ2-3	TRBV4-1	-	CASSQDKGLAGGTDTQYF	TGCGCCAGCAGCCAAGATAAGGGACTAGCGGGGGGGACAGATACGCAGTATTTT
-	TRBJ2-1	TRBV6-1	once	CASSEVSGAAGEQFF	TGTGCCAGCAGTGAAGTTTCGGGGGCGGCGGGTGAGCAGTTCTTC
TRBD1	TRBJ1-1	TRBV5-6	-	CASSSRGPMNAEAFF	TGTGCCAGCAGCTCGAGGGGGCCGATGAACGCTGAAGCTTTCTTT
-	TRBJ2-7	TRBV7-8	-	CASSSEGLLSSYEQYF	TGTGCCAGCAGCTCAGAGGGACTCCTTAGCTCCTACGAGCAGTACTTC
-	TRBJ1-1	TRBV6-1	-	CASRERPGVGRAFF	TGTGCCAGCAGAGAAAGGCCAGGGGTTGGTAGAGCTTTCTTT
-	TRBJ2-7	TRBV25-1	-	CASSDWGKVYEQYF	TGTGCCAGCAGTGACTGGGGGAAGGTCTACGAGCAGTACTTC
-	TRBJ2-7	TRBV19	-	CASSSYQSSYEQYF	TGTGCCAGTAGTTCTTACCAGAGCTCCTACGAGCAGTACTTC
-	TRBJ2-7	TRBV7-2	-	CASSLTNYEQYF	TGTGCCAGCAGCCTAACAAACTACGAGCAGTACTTC
TRBD2	TRBJ2-3	TRBV6-1	-	CASRPRGSSTDTQYF	TGTGCCAGCAGACCGCGGGGGTCAAGCACAGATACGCAGTATTTT
-	TRBJ2-3	TRBV5-1	-	CASSPRLGRSTDTQYF	TGCGCCAGCAGCCCAAGATTGGGCAGGAGCACAGATACGCAGTATTTT
TRBD1	TRBJ1-1	TRBV18	-	CASSPPKGTGMNTEAFF	TGTGCCAGCTCACCACCGAAAGGGACAGGGATGAACACTGAAGCTTTCTTT
-	TRBJ2-5	TRBV7-9	-	CASSFRRGEKETQYF	TGTGCCAGCAGCTTCAGAAGGGGAGAGAAAGAGACCCAGTACTTC
TRBD1	TRBJ1-1	TRBV30	-	CAWGTGEAFF	TGTGCCTGGGGGACAGGGGAAGCTTTCTTT
TRBD2	TRBJ2-2	TRBV7-9	-	CASSSQTGGLTGELFF	TGTGCCAGCAGCTCACAAACGGGGGGGCTCACCGGGGAGCTGTTTTTT
-	TRBJ1-2	TRBV29-1	-	CSVEDLIRGGYTF	TGCAGCGTTGAAGATCTAATTCGGGGTGGCTACACCTTC
-	TRBJ2-4	TRBV19	-	CASSMDRNIQYF	TGTGCCAGTAGTATGGATAGGAACATTCAGTACTTC
-	TRBJ1-5	TRBV6-6	-	CASSYEGVGNQPQHF	TGTGCCAGCAGTTACGAGGGAGTAGGCAATCAGCCCCAGCATTTT
-	TRBJ1-3	TRBV28	-	CASSFRGNTIYF	TGTGCCAGCAGTTTCCGGGGGAACACCATATATTTT
-	TRBJ2-7	TRBV21-1	-	CASSKTPRASGTYEQYF	TGTGCCAGCAGCAAAACCCCTCGTGCTAGCGGCACCTACGAGCAGTACTTC
-	TRBJ1-6	TRBV27	-	CASSTPRGVPNSPLHF	TGTGCCAGCAGTACCCCACGGGGGGTCCCAAATTCACCCCTCCACTTT
-	TRBJ2-1	TRBV6-5	-	CASSYSGASNNEQFF	TGTGCCAGCAGTTACTCAGGGGCGTCCAATAATGAGCAGTTCTTC
-	TRBJ1-5	TRBV5-5	-	CASSNTGYGEPQHF	TGTGCCAGCAGTAACACAGGGTACGGGGAGCCCCAGCATTTT
TRBD1	TRBJ2-7	TRBV10-2	-	CASRVGTATYEQYF	TGCGCCAGCAGAGTTGGGACAGCGACCTACGAGCAGTACTTC
TRBD1	TRBJ1-2	TRBV2	-	CASTSPPGTGAGYTF	TGTGCCAGCACCTCCCCGCCCGGGACAGGGGCTGGCTACACCTTC
TRBD1	TRBJ2-5	TRBV6-7	-	CASSQGTGETQYF	TGTGCCAGCAGCCAAGGGACAGGGGAGACCCAGTACTTC
TRBD2	TRBJ2-1	TRBV19	-	CASSSFSGSSYNEQFF	TGTGCCAGTAGCTCCTTTAGCGGGAGCTCCTACAATGAGCAGTTCTTC
-	TRBJ1-5	TRBV5-3	-	CARSDRKRESNQPQHF	TGTGCCAGAAGCGACAGGAAACGGGAGAGCAATCAGCCCCAGCATTTT
TRBD2	TRBJ2-1	TRBV5-1	-	CASSLAGGTLRVENEQFF	TGCGCCAGCAGCTTAGCGGGGGGGACCCTCCGGGTGGAGAATGAGCAGTTCTTC
TRBD2	TRBJ2-1	TRBV7-8	-	CASSSPFFSGRADEQFF	TGTGCCAGCAGCTCCCCGTTCTTCAGCGGGAGGGCCGATGAGCAGTTCTTC
TRBD1	TRBJ1-5	TRBV5-4	-	CASSFRQGRGNQPQHF	TGTGCCAGCAGCTTCAGACAGGGTCGGGGGAATCAGCCCCAGCATTTT
-	TRBJ2-1	TRBV7-8	-	CASSLEAAPRGHEQFF	TGTGCCAGCAGCTTAGAAGCGGCGCCACGAGGGCATGAGCAGTTCTTC
-	TRBJ2-1	TRBV7-2	-	CASSPRGSNEQFF	TGTGCCAGCAGCCCAAGGGGAAGCAATGAGCAGTTCTTC
-	TRBJ2-2	TRBV6-1	-	CASSLGYTGELFF	TGTGCCAGCAGTCTGGGTTACACCGGGGAGCTGTTTTTT
-	TRBJ1-5	TRBV7-9	-	CASSGRVRVHQPQHF	TGTGCCAGCAGCGGACGGGTCAGGGTACATCAGCCCCAGCATTTT
-	TRBJ1-5	TRBV10-1	-	CASPEGDSNQPQHF	TGCGCCAGCCCCGAGGGTGATAGCAATCAGCCCCAGCATTTT
-	TRBJ2-3	TRBV29-1	-	CSVDSPSTDTQYF	TGCAGCGTTGACAGTCCTAGCACAGATACGCAGTATTTT
-	TRBJ1-1	TRBV30	-	CAWSVKGGGTNTEAFF	TGTGCCTGGAGTGTAAAGGGAGGGGGAACGAACACTGAAGCTTTCTTT